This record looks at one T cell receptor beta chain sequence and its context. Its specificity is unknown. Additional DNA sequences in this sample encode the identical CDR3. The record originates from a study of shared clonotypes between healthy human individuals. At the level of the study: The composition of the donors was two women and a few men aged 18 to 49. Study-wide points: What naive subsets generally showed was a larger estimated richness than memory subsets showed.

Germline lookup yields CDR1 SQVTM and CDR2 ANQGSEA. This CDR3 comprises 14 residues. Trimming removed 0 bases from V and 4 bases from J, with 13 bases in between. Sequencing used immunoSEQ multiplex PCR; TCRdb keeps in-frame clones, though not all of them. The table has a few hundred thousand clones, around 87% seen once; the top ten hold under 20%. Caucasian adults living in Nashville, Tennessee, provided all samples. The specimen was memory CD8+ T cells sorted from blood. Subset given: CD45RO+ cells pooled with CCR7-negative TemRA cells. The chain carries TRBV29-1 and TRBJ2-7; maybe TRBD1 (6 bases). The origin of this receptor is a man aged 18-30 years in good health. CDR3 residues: CSVEDSGQGYEQYF. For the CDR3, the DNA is TGCAGCGTTGAAGATTCCGGCCAGGGGTACGAGCAGTACTTC.